This T cell receptor (beta chain) was captured in a study of a mutant IDH1 vaccine in newly diagnosed glioma. Study-wide context: Patients arrived already treated with radiotherapy, temozolomide, or both, most having had both.

The germline V and J ends were trimmed by 7 bases and 6 bases, with 18 bases remaining between them. Germline lookup yields CDR1 MNHNY and CDR2 SVGAGI (reference sequence). This CDR3 contains 15 residues. Generated by immunoSEQ multiplex PCR, the TCRdb table keeps only in-frame clones and is missing some. The data contain some 61,000 clones, approximately 83% of them singletons. Noted time point: baseline, week 1 (first vaccination visit). The sample's treatment: pre-vaccination baseline after standard-of-care therapy. Donors had new WHO grade 3 or 4 IDH1-mutant, ATRX-lost astrocytomas. The chain employs TRBV6-6 and TRBJ2-2, with a tentative D call TRBD1 (6 bases). The specimen was PBMCs, collected from a glioma patient treated with radiotherapy, temozolomide or both. This clonotype was sampled from a man aged 30-40 years with glioma. The CDR3 DNA reads TGTGCCAGCACCCTGGACAGTTTCGTCGCCGGGGAGCTGTTTTTT. Translation gives CASTLDSFVAGELFF.